This TCR beta chain is drawn from a study of shared clonotypes between healthy human individuals. Overall study findings and caveats: Roughly 5% of naive CD4 clonotypes were shared across four donors.

Assay used: immunoSEQ multiplex PCR; TCRdb lists only in-frame clones, some missing. Of about 690,000 clones in the sample, 90% are singletons; the top ten hold more than 30%. This clone has a single count. The antigen is unknown. Mismatch with germline at one junction end may stem from a read error. This CDR3 comprises 11 residues. From germline, CDR1 is MNHEY and CDR2 SVGAGI. Adults of Caucasian background living in Nashville, Tennessee made up all donors. This chain joins TRBV6-5 and TRBJ2-7; 9 bases align to TRBD1. The specimen was memory CD8+ T cells from PBMCs. Subset specified: CD45RO+ cells pooled with CCR7-negative TemRA cells. The sequence came from a man younger than 35 in good health. Some clones in this sample may be carry-over from other donors' samples. The CDR3 nucleotides are TGTGCCAGTAAAGGACAGGGGATTTTCTTGTTC. It specifies CASKGQGIFLF.